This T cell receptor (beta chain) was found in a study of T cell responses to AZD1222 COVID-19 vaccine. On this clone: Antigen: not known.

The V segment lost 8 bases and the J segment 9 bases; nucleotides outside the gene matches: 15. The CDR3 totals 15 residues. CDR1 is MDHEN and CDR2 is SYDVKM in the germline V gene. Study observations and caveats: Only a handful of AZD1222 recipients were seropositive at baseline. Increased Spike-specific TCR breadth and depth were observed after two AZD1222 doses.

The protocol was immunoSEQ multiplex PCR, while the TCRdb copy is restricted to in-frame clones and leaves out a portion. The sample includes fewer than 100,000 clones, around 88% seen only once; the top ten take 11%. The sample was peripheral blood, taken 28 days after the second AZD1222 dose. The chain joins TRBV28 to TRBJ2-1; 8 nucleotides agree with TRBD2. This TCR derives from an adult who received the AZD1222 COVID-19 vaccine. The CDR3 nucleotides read TGTGCCAGCTCCCCTACAACGGGGGGGTTGTCTGAGCAGTTCTTC. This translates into CASSPTTGGLSEQFF.